Listed below are T cell receptor beta chains from one sample, sequenced in a study of regulatory T cells in long-lasting Graves disease. TCRdb ran MiXCR on the multiplex PCR reads and lists one entry per CDR3 protein. The sample holds approximately 230,000 distinct CDR3 sequences, about a sixth seen once. The sample was peripheral blood mononuclear cells (PBMCs), taken at new diagnosis, from a patient treated with antithyroid drugs. These receptors all stem from a female donor with Graves disease. Both conserved end residues are part of each CDR3. A D gene is named only where the DNA matches it firmly. Some rows have no size entry. The others give once, few or many, or a class for an expanded clone.

DNA | CDR3 | D | V | length | size | J
TGTGCCAGCCGCAGACCCGACACTGAAGCTTTCTTT | CASRRPDTEAFF | . | TRBV27 | 12 | many | TRBJ1-1
TGCAGTGCCCCCTCTTCTACCGGGACAGGGACATTATTCTACGAGCAGTACTTC | CSAPSSTGTGTLFYEQYF | TRBD1 | TRBV20-1 | 18 | many | TRBJ2-7
TGTGCCAGCAGCTTGGACCTGGGGATCAACTATGGCTACACCTTC | CASSLDLGINYGYTF | . | TRBV5-4 | 15 | few | TRBJ1-2
TGTGCCATCAGTGAGTCGATGAGGAGCGGGTCGAACACCGGGGAGCTGTTTTTT | CAISESMRSGSNTGELFF | . | TRBV10-3 | 18 | many | TRBJ2-2
TGTGCCAGCAGCTTGACAGGGGAGGTGACAGATACGCAGTATTTT | CASSLTGEVTDTQYF | . | TRBV5-6 | 15 | many | TRBJ2-3
TGTGCCAGCAGTTTAAACACAGATACGCAGTATTTT | CASSLNTDTQYF | . | TRBV12-3/TRBV12-4 | 12 | many | TRBJ2-3
TGCAGTGCCGTCAGGGGAAACGAGCAGTACTTC | CSAVRGNEQYF | . | TRBV20-1 | 11 | . | TRBJ2-7
TGTGCCAGCAGCTTAGGTGGGGGCCGGGGCTACACCTTC | CASSLGGGRGYTF | . | TRBV7-8 | 13 | many | TRBJ1-2
TGTGCCAGCAGCTCTGAAAATGTGAACACTGAAGCTTTCTTT | CASSSENVNTEAFF | . | TRBV11-3 | 14 | . | TRBJ1-1
TGTGCCTGGACCAGGTGGGCTCCGAACACCGGGGAGCTGTTTTTT | CAWTRWAPNTGELFF | . | TRBV30 | 15 | many | TRBJ2-2
TGTGCCAGCAGCTGGCAGGGGGCCGGGTCCGATACGCAGTATTTT | CASSWQGAGSDTQYF | TRBD1 | TRBV11-2 | 15 | many | TRBJ2-3
TGCGCCAGCAGGGGGTCGGGAGGGTTCGACACCGGGGAGCTGTTTTTT | CASRGSGGFDTGELFF | TRBD2 | TRBV5-1 | 16 | once | TRBJ2-2
TGCGCCAGCAGCGCTGACAGTGCTTCCTACGAGCAGTACTTC | CASSADSASYEQYF | . | TRBV10-2 | 14 | . | TRBJ2-7
TGCAGTGCAACCACAGGGGCCCCCTCTGGAAACACCATATATTTT | CSATTGAPSGNTIYF | TRBD1 | TRBV20-1 | 15 | many | TRBJ1-3
TGTGCCAGCAGCCCGGCGGGAGGGTGGTCAGATACGCAGTATTTT | CASSPAGGWSDTQYF | TRBD2 | TRBV11-3 | 15 | many | TRBJ2-3
TGTGCCAGCAGTTCCGCCGGGACTCTCAATGAGCAGTTCTTC | CASSSAGTLNEQFF | . | TRBV7-2 | 14 | . | TRBJ2-1
TGTGCCAGCAGCCCAATGAGGGCGGAGACCCAGTACTTC | CASSPMRAETQYF | . | TRBV7-2 | 13 | few | TRBJ2-5
TGCGCCAGCAGCCCCCCCCCGGGGGGGGACGAGCAGTACTTC | CASSPPPGGDEQYF | TRBD2 | TRBV5-1 | 14 | few | TRBJ2-7
TGTGCCACCAGCAGAGATAATACTAGATGGCGTGAGCAGTTCTTC | CATSRDNTRWREQFF | . | TRBV15 | 15 | . | TRBJ2-1
TGTGCCAGCAGTGATGATCGTCGAACAGAGCAGTACTTC | CASSDDRRTEQYF | . | TRBV2 | 13 | many | TRBJ2-7
TGTGCCAGCGGTTACGGCACCGGGGAGCTGTTTTTT | CASGYGTGELFF | . | TRBV7-3 | 12 | many | TRBJ2-2
TGCAGTGCTAGTAGTCAGGGGCTCGCGGACACTGAAGCTTTCTTT | CSASSQGLADTEAFF | . | TRBV20-1 | 15 | many | TRBJ1-1
TGTGCCAGTAGCGCGAGCTCCTACGAGCAGTACTTC | CASSASSYEQYF | . | TRBV19 | 12 | . | TRBJ2-7
TGCAGTGCTGGGGGGGGGACGGCCCAGAACACTGAAGCTTTCTTT | CSAGGGTAQNTEAFF | . | TRBV20-1 | 15 | few | TRBJ1-1
TGTGCCAGCAGCTCGGGACACGGCATTGGAGTTGGCGGGGAGCTGTTTTTT | CASSSGHGIGVGGELFF | . | TRBV7-8 | 17 | many | TRBJ2-2
TGTGCCAGCGCCAAACTGGCGGGAGGAGAGTATGAGCAGTTCTTC | CASAKLAGGEYEQFF | TRBD2 | TRBV2 | 15 | many | TRBJ2-1
TGTGCCAGCAGCGTAGCAAGCGGGAGAGGGCATGAGCAGTTCTTC | CASSVASGRGHEQFF | TRBD2 | TRBV9 | 15 | many | TRBJ2-1
TGTGCCAGCAGCGTGGGACATTCGAACACCGGGGAGCTGTTTTTT | CASSVGHSNTGELFF | . | TRBV9 | 15 | many | TRBJ2-2
TGTGCCAGTAGTACGCACTATGGCTACACCTTC | CASSTHYGYTF | . | TRBV19 | 11 | many | TRBJ1-2
TGTGCCAGCAGTGACTCTCCAGGGACCACTGAAGCTTTCTTT | CASSDSPGTTEAFF | . | TRBV6-4 | 14 | many | TRBJ1-1
TGTGCCAGCAGCCGGGACAGTTCCACAGATACGCAGTATTTT | CASSRDSSTDTQYF | TRBD1 | TRBV28 | 14 | few | TRBJ2-3
TGTGCCATCAGTGAGTCTAGTTCCAGCTCCTACAATGAGCAGTTCTTC | CAISESSSSSYNEQFF | . | TRBV10-3 | 16 | many | TRBJ2-1
TGTGCCAGCAGCTTAGGGGGTAGCCCAACCTACAATGAGCAGTTCTTC | CASSLGGSPTYNEQFF | . | TRBV7-6 | 16 | many | TRBJ2-1
TGTGCCACCAGTGATGCCGGGACAGGGACAGACGAGCAGTACTTC | CATSDAGTGTDEQYF | TRBD1 | TRBV24-1 | 15 | many | TRBJ2-7
TGCAGTGCTAGCGAAGGGGCAGGGAGCTATGGCTACACCTTC | CSASEGAGSYGYTF | . | TRBV20-1 | 14 | few | TRBJ1-2
TGTGCCAGCAGCTTCGGGGGGCTCTTCGAGCAGTACTTC | CASSFGGLFEQYF | . | TRBV5-5 | 13 | many | TRBJ2-7
TGTGCCAGCTCCCCAGGGGCGGGAGCGGCCTACAATGAGCAGTTCTTC | CASSPGAGAAYNEQFF | . | TRBV6-2/TRBV6-3 | 16 | many | TRBJ2-1
TGTGCCAGCAGCTGGGATGTCAAAAACATTCAGTACTTC | CASSWDVKNIQYF | . | TRBV11-2 | 13 | many | TRBJ2-4
TGCGCCAGCAGGCACGACAGGGACGCAGATACGCAGTATTTT | CASRHDRDADTQYF | TRBD1 | TRBV5-1 | 14 | many | TRBJ2-3
TGTGCCAGCTCCCCTAGGGACCCCTACGAGCAGTACTTC | CASSPRDPYEQYF | . | TRBV18 | 13 | many | TRBJ2-7
TGCGCCAGCAGCTCCTTTGCGGGCGTCTCCTACAATGAGCAGTTCTTC | CASSSFAGVSYNEQFF | . | TRBV5-1 | 16 | many | TRBJ2-1
TGTGCCAGCAGCTTAAAACTAGCGGGAGGAGGCACCGGGGAGCTGTTTTTT | CASSLKLAGGGTGELFF | TRBD2 | TRBV7-2 | 17 | many | TRBJ2-2
TGTGCCACCAGGCCGGGACAGGGAATATATGAGCAGTTCTTC | CATRPGQGIYEQFF | TRBD1 | TRBV15 | 14 | many | TRBJ2-1
TGCAGTGCTAGGTCCGGGACTAGCGGGAGGGAGACAGATACGCAGTATTTT | CSARSGTSGRETDTQYF | TRBD2 | TRBV20-1 | 17 | once | TRBJ2-3
TGTGCCAGCAGCTGGCAGGGATCCGGAAAACTGTTTTTT | CASSWQGSGKLFF | . | TRBV5-8 | 13 | . | TRBJ1-4
TGTGCCAGCAGTTTGTCTGATGTCGATGGCTACACCTTC | CASSLSDVDGYTF | . | TRBV12-3/TRBV12-4 | 13 | . | TRBJ1-2